This T cell receptor beta chain emerged from a study of blood T cell repertoires in COVID-19. Across the study: In each case, the material was cDNA or gDNA derived from T cells, B-cell-depleted T cells, or PBMCs.

Per the authors' pipeline: Reference gene primer amplification in the assay estimated nucleated cell counts. Only in-frame clones appear in the TCRdb table, and some are missing; sequencing was by immunoSEQ multiplex PCR. That table gives V, J and clone size, and the DNA gave D and trimming. The repertoire holds some 210,000 clones, with around 80% as singletons. With 2 bases removed from V and 4 bases from J, the gap between germline ends came to 8 bases. The CDR3 is 13 amino acids. Looked up from germline, CDR1 is SNHLY and CDR2 is FYNNEI. The sample taken for sequencing was peripheral blood. This chain uses TRBV2 with TRBJ1-1; D remains unclear. The sequence was collected from a human donor in a cohort sampled during active COVID-19. The CDR3: CASSETGSTEAFF. The DNA for the CDR3 is TGTGCCAGCAGTGAAACGGGATCCACTGAAGCTTTCTTT.